This T cell receptor (beta chain) came from a study of T-cell memory formation after mild COVID-19. Overall study: In these data, TCR clusters were largely donor specific.

Germline CDR1 is GTSNPN and CDR2 is SVGIG (reference sequence). The CDR3 extends over 13 amino acids. The V end was cut by 4 bases, the J end by 5 bases, with 13 bases between. Note on this clonotype: Its antigen is unknown.

Constant-segment-primed 5'RACE gave TCR alpha and TCR beta cDNA libraries with sample barcodes and UMIs. One entry per CDR3 protein results from TCRdb running MiXCR on the 5' RACE reads. The data show 400,000 to 500,000 distinct CDR3 sequences, less than 25% seen once. Overall study findings and caveats: Whereas later expanders leaned CD4+, clones contracting day 15 to 85 showed a balanced CD4/CD8 makeup. Contracting CD8+ clones were enriched in EMRA, CD4+ mainly in CM and EM.

V usage is TRBV30 and J usage is TRBJ2-3, with D unresolved. The origin of this receptor is an adult woman who had mild COVID-19 (a few samples of this study predate the infection). Cell type and time point are not known. The sample consisted of PBMCs or a T cell subset sorted from them (not recorded which). CDR3 DNA: TGTGCCTGGATTGGACGATGGGGAGATACGCAGTATTTT. This sequence encodes CAWIGRWGDTQYF.